A single sample is the source of the 29 T cell receptor beta chains below, sequenced in a study of OX40 agonist ivuxolimab in advanced cancers. Clones were read by immunoSEQ multiplex PCR, and TCRdb kept only the in-frame ones, dropping some. The table lists under 85,000 clones, 70% to 90% of them singletons. The sample was CD4+ or CD8+ T cells sorted from blood, taken in a trial of the OX40 agonist ivuxolimab. The receptor set was obtained from an adult with an advanced solid tumor such as melanoma, head and neck, liver or kidney cancer.

The V and J genes are TRBV7-2 and TRBJ1-5; D is unclear. CDR3 size: 13 residues. In germline, CDR1 is SGHTA, CDR2 FQGNSA. Trimming removed 5 bases from V and 3 bases from J, with 8 bases in between. Written as DNA, the CDR3 is TGTGCCAGCAGCGCAGCCAACAATCAGCCCCAGCATTTT. It yields the protein CASSAANNQPQHF.

The chain recombines TRBV28 with TRBJ2-3; TRBD2 aligns across 10 bases. CDR3 length equals 15 residues. Trimming took 6 bases from V and 4 from J; bases not matched to a gene: 7. CDR1 and CDR2 from the germline V gene are MDHEN and SYDVKM. The CDR3 bases are TGTGCCAGCAGAACAGCGGGGGGGGGCCCAGATACGCAGTATTTT. Its protein product is CASRTAGGGPDTQYF. The full variable domain, completed using reference TRBV28 and TRBJ2-3, is DVKVTQSSRYLVKRTGEKVFLECVQDMDHENMFWYRQDPGLGLRLIYFSYDVKMKEKGDIPEGYSVSREKKERFSLILESASTNQTSMYLCASRTAGGGPDTQYFGPGTRLTVL.

The CDR3 loop reads CASSRDDRGEAFF. CDR3 bases: TGTGCCAGCTCACGCGATGACAGGGGGGAAGCTTTCTTT. The chain has TRBV18 and TRBJ1-1; 9 nucleotides align to TRBD1. CDR1 is KGHSH and CDR2 is LQKENI in the germline V gene. The CDR3 spans 13 residues. Losses at the gene ends were 4 bases for V and 8 bases for J; bases not matched to a gene: 5.

DNA of the CDR3: TGTGCCTGGAGTGTAATGGACCACGAGCAGTACTTC. Its translation is CAWSVMDHEQYF. This rearrangement joins TRBV30 to TRBJ2-7; D not certain. Germline lookup yields CDR1 GTSNPN and CDR2 SVGIG (reference sequence). The CDR3 spans 12 residues. V was clipped by 0 bases and J by 5 bases, with 8 bases between them.

The chain combines TRBV19 with TRBJ2-7; weak D call: TRBD1 (6 bases). Germline V CDR1 and CDR2: LNHDA, SQIVND (reference sequence). The CDR3 length is 13 residues. Deletions cut 6 bases from V and 0 bases from J, with 9 bases between. CDR3 DNA: TGTGCCAGTAGGGCCAGGGGCTCCTACGAGCAGTACTTC. Translation: CASRARGSYEQYF.

The chain uses TRBV6-5 and TRBJ2-3, with D tentatively TRBD1 or TRBD2 (5 bases each). Looked up from germline, CDR1 is MNHEY and CDR2 is SVGAGI. The V and J ends lost 6 bases and 2 bases respectively, with 12 bases between them. The CDR3 length is 14 residues. The CDR3 region has the DNA TGTGCCAGCAGGCCGGGACGGTTCACAGATACGCAGTATTTT. It specifies CASRPGRFTDTQYF.

The chain links TRBV4-2 to TRBJ1-6; D not resolved. V was cut by 0 bases and J by 5 bases, with 17 bases left in between. Germline CDR1 LGHNA, CDR2 YNFKEQ. The CDR3 length is 18 residues. The CDR3 DNA reads as TGTGCCAGCAGCCAAGATCGAGGTTGGGGTTCACATAATTCACCCCTCCACTTT. It is translated as CASSQDRGWGSHNSPLHF.

The J gene is TRBJ2-1, the V gene TRBV7-2; TRBD2 matches at 7 bases. The junction had 3 bases not matched to a gene; V was cut back by 3 bases and J by 1 base. The germline V gene encodes CDR1 SGHTA and CDR2 FQGNSA. The CDR3 is 15 residues long. The CDR3 is CASSFRRESYNEQFF. The CDR3 region has the DNA TGTGCCAGCAGCTTTAGGCGGGAGTCCTACAATGAGCAGTTCTTC.

The CDR3 protein is CASSGGGGSEKLFF. The CDR3 DNA reads as TGCGCCAGCAGCGGTGGGGGAGGTAGTGAAAAACTGTTTTTT. The chain carries TRBV5-1 and TRBJ1-4, with a tentative D call TRBD1 (5 bases). Trimming left V 4 bases short and J 7 bases short, with 14 bases between. This CDR3 contains 14 residues. CDR1 is SGHRS and CDR2 is YFSETQ in the germline V gene.

J is TRBJ1-2 and V is TRBV30; D gene uncertain. V was clipped by 2 bases and J by 7 bases, with 14 bases between them. Germline CDR1 GTSNPN, CDR2 SVGIG (reference sequence). The CDR3 extends over 13 amino acids. Here the CDR3 DNA reads TGTGCCTGGAGTCAGACCGATTCGCGTGGCTACACCTTC. This codes for CAWSQTDSRGYTF.

The chain recombines TRBV2 with TRBJ2-5; TRBD2 agrees at 7 bases. V gave up 6 bases and J gave up 4 bases; unmatched junction bases: 11. The CDR3 runs to 15 residues. Germline loops: CDR1 SNHLY, CDR2 FYNNEI. CDR3 amino acids: CASRGIAGFSETQYF. The DNA for the CDR3 is TGTGCCAGCAGAGGTATAGCGGGCTTCTCAGAGACCCAGTACTTC.

V gene TRBV7-2 combines with J gene TRBJ2-5; TRBD1 is a possible D gene (6 bases). Trimming removed 3 bases at V and 4 bases at J, with 9 bases between. CDR3 length: 13 amino acids. From germline, CDR1 is SGHTA and CDR2 FQGNSA. CDR3 region: CASSFTGPETQYF. CDR3 nucleotides: TGTGCCAGCAGCTTTACAGGGCCAGAGACCCAGTACTTC.

The J gene is TRBJ2-7, the V gene TRBV6-6; D call uncertain. V lost 5 bases to trimming and J lost 3 bases, with 5 bases between them. Germline CDR1 reads MNHNY; CDR2 reads SVGAGI (reference sequence). This CDR3 comprises 11 residues. The CDR3 here is CASSESYEQYF. The CDR3 DNA reads TGTGCCAGCAGTGAGAGCTACGAGCAGTACTTC.

The J gene is TRBJ1-1, the V gene TRBV5-1; 8 positions match TRBD1. The CDR3 runs 16 residues. Germline CDR1 SGHRS, CDR2 YFSETQ. V lost 0 bases and J lost 0; bases outside the gene matches: 4. The CDR3 DNA sequence: TGCGCCAGCAGCTTGGATTCGGGACAGGTGAACACTGAAGCTTTCTTT. Translating it yields CASSLDSGQVNTEAFF.

Comments on this clone: At one end the junction does not follow the germline gene, possibly because of a read error. V usage is TRBV27 and J usage is TRBJ1-6, with D unresolved. Looked up from germline, CDR1 is MNHEY and CDR2 is SMNVEV (reference sequence). The CDR3 runs to 13 residues. CDR3 region: CASSSMGRSPFHF. In nucleotides, the CDR3 is TGTGCCAGCAGTTCCATGGGCCGCTCACCCTTCCACTTT.

This chain uses TRBV9 with TRBJ1-4; a weak D match, TRBD1 (6 bases). V lost 4 bases to trimming and J lost 10 bases, with 17 bases between them. The CDR3 length is 14 residues. The germline gives CDR1 SGDLS, CDR2 YYNGEE. CDR3 residues: CASSPDREGGKLFF. CDR3 bases: TGTGCCAGCAGCCCGGACCGAGAAGGGGGAAAACTGTTTTTT.

In its sample, this clone was seen once. The chain carries TRBV7-6 and TRBJ2-2; D is perhaps TRBD1 or TRBD2 (5 bases each). Germline CDR1 and CDR2: SGHVS and FNYEAQ. V dropped 5 bases and J dropped 7 bases, with 20 bases sitting between them. The CDR3 length is 16 residues. The CDR3 DNA sequence: TGTGCCAGCAGCCCCTCCTACGGGGCGACCAGCGGGGAGCTGTTTTTT. Its translation: CASSPSYGATSGELFF.

V usage is TRBV19 and J usage is TRBJ1-5, with TRBD1 as a possible D gene (6 bases). The CDR3 contains 16 residues. Trimming pared 7 bases from V and 6 bases from J, leaving 22 bases between. The V gene's germline CDR1 is LNHDA and CDR2 SQIVND (reference sequence). The CDR3 protein is CASTPRLGEGGQPQHF. CDR3 in DNA: TGTGCCAGTACTCCCCGACTGGGGGAGGGGGGTCAGCCCCAGCATTTT.

This chain links TRBV6-4 with TRBJ1-6; 7 bases fit TRBD1. Per the germline V gene, CDR1 is MRHNA and CDR2 is SNTAGT. The CDR3 sequence is 17 residues long. Losses at the gene ends were 6 bases for V and 8 bases for J; bases not matched to a gene: 16. As DNA, the CDR3 is TGTGCCAGCAGCCAGTTCCCCTCAGGGGACAGCTATTCACCCCTCCACTTT. Amino acids: CASSQFPSGDSYSPLHF.

The gene calls are TRBV28 and TRBJ1-5; D not certain. Trimming pared 3 bases from V and 0 bases from J, leaving 3 bases between. The CDR3 length is 13 residues. Germline values: CDR1 MDHEN, CDR2 SYDVKM. CDR3 nucleotide sequence: TGTGCCAGCAGTTTGGATAGCAATCAGCCCCAGCATTTT. Translated: CASSLDSNQPQHF. Supplemented by reference TRBV28 and TRBJ1-5, the full variable domain reads DVKVTQSSRYLVKRTGEKVFLECVQDMDHENMFWYRQDPGLGLRLIYFSYDVKMKEKGDIPEGYSVSREKKERFSLILESASTNQTSMYLCASSLDSNQPQHFGDGTRLSIL.

The rearrangement uses TRBV10-3 and TRBJ1-6; 9 bases line up with TRBD1. The CDR3 covers 13 residues. The ends lost 2 bases at V and 10 bases at J; junction bases unmatched: 0. The germline V gene has CDR1 ENHRY and CDR2 SYGVKD. CDR3 nucleotides: TGTGCCATCAGTGAGGGGACAGGGTCACCCCTCCACTTT. Amino acid sequence: CAISEGTGSPLHF.

J is TRBJ1-2 and V is TRBV4-2, with unresolved D. The CDR3 spans 15 residues. Germline V CDR1 and CDR2: LGHNA, YNFKEQ. V lost 2 bases and J lost 0, with 10 bases in between. CDR3 coding DNA: TGTGCCAGCAGCCAATATAGCGGGACTAACTATGGCTACACCTTC. This sequence encodes CASSQYSGTNYGYTF.

The rearrangement links TRBV11-2 to TRBJ1-2; possibly TRBD1 for D (5 bases). Germline CDR1 is SGHAT and CDR2 is FQNNGV. The CDR3 covers 14 residues. The germline V and J ends were trimmed by 5 bases and 7 bases, with 17 bases remaining between them. CDR3 sequence reads: CASSPGAGLAGYTF. CDR3 nucleotide sequence: TGTGCCAGCAGCCCTGGGGCCGGGCTGGCTGGCTACACCTTC.

The genes are TRBV5-5 and TRBJ1-2, with no clear D. In germline, CDR1 is SGHKS, CDR2 YYEKEE (reference sequence). This CDR3 has 17 amino acids. V was clipped by 2 bases and J by 0 bases, with 17 bases between them. CDR3 bases: TGTGCCAGCAGCTTCGGCCTAATTTTTCTAGCTAACTATGGCTACACCTTC. Translation gives CASSFGLIFLANYGYTF.

This clone was observed a few times. The chain joins TRBV28 to TRBJ1-2; TRBD1 matches 9 bases. The CDR3 runs to 13 residues. Germline loops: CDR1 MDHEN, CDR2 SYDVKM. V lost 7 bases, J lost 8 bases, and 8 bases stayed unmatched. The CDR3 here is CASTEGQGGGYTF. The CDR3 DNA reads as TGTGCCAGCACCGAGGGACAGGGCGGAGGCTACACCTTC.

The CDR3 protein is CASSGIAGAKNEQFF. CDR3 nucleotides: TGCGCCAGCAGTGGGATAGCGGGAGCCAAGAATGAGCAGTTCTTC. The chain links TRBV4-3 to TRBJ2-1, with 9 bases aligning to TRBD2. CDR3 length equals 15 residues. Trimming removed 6 bases from V and 7 bases from J; junction bases left unmatched: 10. Germline V gene lookup returns CDR1 LGHNA and CDR2 YSLEER.

The V call is TRBV7-3, the J call TRBJ1-1, with D perhaps TRBD1 (5 bases). The CDR3 runs 14 residues. Germline values: CDR1 SGHTA, CDR2 FQGTGA. Trimming shortened V by 3 bases and J by 5 bases, and 13 bases separated the two germline ends. The CDR3 DNA reads TGTGCCAGCAGCTTCGGGATAGGGGATACTGAAGCTTTCTTT. Its translation: CASSFGIGDTEAFF.

V gene TRBV6-5 combines with J gene TRBJ1-4; 9 bases are a match to TRBD1. V gave up 5 bases and J gave up 5 bases; unmatched junction bases: 6. Germline CDR1 is MNHEY and CDR2 is SVGAGI. The CDR3 sequence is 15 residues long. The DNA of the CDR3 is TGTGCCAGCAGTCCCACGACAGGGGGGAATGAAAAACTGTTTTTT. Translated, it gives CASSPTTGGNEKLFF.

The rearrangement uses TRBV7-3 and TRBJ2-3, with D possibly TRBD1 on 5 matching bases. V gave up 5 bases and J gave up 2 bases, with 14 bases separating them. Looked up from germline, CDR1 is SGHTA and CDR2 is FQGTGA. The CDR3 spans 15 residues. CDR3 region: CASSPQALYTDTQYF. In DNA, the CDR3 is TGTGCCAGCAGCCCACAGGCGCTATACACAGATACGCAGTATTTT.